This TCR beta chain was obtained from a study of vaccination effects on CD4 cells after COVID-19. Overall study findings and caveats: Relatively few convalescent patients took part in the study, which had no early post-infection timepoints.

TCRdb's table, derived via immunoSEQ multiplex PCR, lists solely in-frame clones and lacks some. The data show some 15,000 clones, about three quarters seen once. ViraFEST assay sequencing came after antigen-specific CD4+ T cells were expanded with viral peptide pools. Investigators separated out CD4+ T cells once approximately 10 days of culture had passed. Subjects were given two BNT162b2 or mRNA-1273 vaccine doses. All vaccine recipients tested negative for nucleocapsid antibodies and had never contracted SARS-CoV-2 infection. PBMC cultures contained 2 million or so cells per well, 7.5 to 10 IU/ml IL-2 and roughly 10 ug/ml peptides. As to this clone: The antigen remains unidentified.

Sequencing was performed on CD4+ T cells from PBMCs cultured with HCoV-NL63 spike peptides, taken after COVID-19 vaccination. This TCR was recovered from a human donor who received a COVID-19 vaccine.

As DNA, the CDR3 is TGTGCCAGCTCACCCCGTATCCAAGAGACCCAGTACTTC. This codes for CASSPRIQETQYF. The chain combines TRBV18 with TRBJ2-5; no definite D call. V was clipped by 3 bases and J by 1 base, with 6 bases between them. Germline V gives CDR1 KGHSH, CDR2 LQKENI. This CDR3 is 13 amino acids long.